This T cell receptor (beta chain) came from a study of persistence of HIV-infected CD4 T cells. Study as a whole: A median of about eight years of suppressive ART preceded sampling. A couple of participants gave one leukapheresis sample; others gave up to roughly 180 mL blood repeatedly.

Stimulation used 7.5 to 10 ug/mL lysate from CMV-infected fibroblasts. Sorted nonresponding memory CD4+ T cells were CD40L-negative, CD69-negative, CD45RO-high. Before stimulation, PBMCs underwent CD8+ T cell depletion. As for this clone: Its antigen is undetermined.

The immunoSEQ assay was version 4, run in survey mode. Libraries were prepared by immunoSEQ multiplex PCR; TCRdb keeps only in-frame clonotypes and omits some of them. The sample carries fewer than 40,000 clones, about four fifths recorded once. Per germline, CDR1 LNHDA and CDR2 SQIVND (reference sequence). V was shortened by 7 bases and J by 6 bases, with 13 bases between the two germline ends. There are 13 residues in the CDR3. This clonotype was obtained from an adult man with HIV who was CMV-seropositive. Material: CD4+ T cells sorted from PBMCs after roughly 18-hour stimulation, obtained from a patient who received antiretroviral therapy. The genes are TRBV19 and TRBJ1-3, with D tentatively TRBD1 (5 bases). The CDR3 coding sequence is TGTGCCAGTAAGGGACGGCAAAAAAACACCATATATTTT. This sequence encodes CASKGRQKNTIYF.